The 12 T cell receptor beta chains below were found in one sample sequenced in a study of T cell responses to AZD1222 COVID-19 vaccine. Sequencing used immunoSEQ multiplex PCR; TCRdb keeps in-frame clones, though not all of them. In the table there are over 130,000 clones, about nine tenths of which are singletons. The sequencing used peripheral blood, collected on day 0 of AZD1222 vaccination. These receptor sequences come from an adult in good health.

The gene calls are TRBV18 and TRBJ1-1, with 8 nucleotides matching TRBD1. With 3 bases clipped from V and 4 bases from J, the junction kept 4 bases outside the gene matches. The CDR3 spans 14 residues. CDR1 KGHSH and CDR2 LQKENI come from the germline V gene. As DNA, the CDR3 is TGTGCCAGCTCACCTGACAGGGGACCCACTGAAGCTTTCTTT. It yields the protein CASSPDRGPTEAFF.

The rearrangement links TRBV7-9 to TRBJ2-2, with D maybe TRBD1 (6 bases). Germline V lookup: CDR1 SEHNR, CDR2 FQNEAQ (reference sequence). The V gene lost 5 bases and the J gene lost 5 bases, with 18 bases spanning the gap. CDR3 length: 16 amino acids. DNA of the CDR3: TGTGCCAGCAGCCCACCCAACAGGGCCAGGACCGGGGAGCTGTTTTTT. Translated, it gives CASSPPNRARTGELFF.

J is TRBJ1-5 and V is TRBV2; D not resolved. V shed 0 bases and J shed 2 bases, with 14 bases lying between them. Germline loops: CDR1 SNHLY, CDR2 FYNNEI. There are 17 residues in the CDR3. The chain's CDR3 is CASSEALHARGNQPQHF. CDR3 coding DNA: TGTGCCAGCAGTGAAGCGCTTCATGCGAGGGGCAATCAGCCCCAGCATTTT.

The rearrangement uses TRBV5-6 and TRBJ2-7, with 10 bases lining up with TRBD1. The ends lost 2 bases at V and 2 bases at J; junction bases unmatched: 7. Per germline, CDR1 SGHDT and CDR2 YYEEEE. This CDR3 is built from 16 residues. The CDR3 loop is CASSLTLGQGAYEQYF. CDR3 bases: TGTGCCAGCAGCTTAACGCTTGGACAGGGGGCCTACGAGCAGTACTTC.

The V call is TRBV19, the J call TRBJ1-1, with D hard to call. With 6 bases removed from V and 6 bases from J, the gap between germline ends came to 8 bases. The germline gives CDR1 LNHDA, CDR2 SQIVND (reference sequence). The CDR3 extends over 11 amino acids. The CDR3 sequence: CASSSFSEAFF. The CDR3 DNA reads TGTGCCAGTAGCTCATTTTCTGAAGCTTTCTTT.

V is TRBV5-1 and J is TRBJ2-6; D unclear. Trimming removed 1 base at V and 2 bases at J, with 10 bases between. Germline V gives CDR1 SGHRS, CDR2 YFSETQ. This CDR3 contains 16 residues. The CDR3 here is CASSLSGTAGANVLTF. As DNA, the CDR3 is TGCGCCAGCAGCTTGTCAGGAACGGCTGGGGCCAACGTCCTGACTTTC.

This chain's CDR3 is CASSLAQGITETQYF. The DNA for the CDR3 is TGCGCCAGCAGCTTGGCACAGGGAATCACGGAGACCCAGTACTTC. This sequence joins TRBV5-1 and TRBJ2-5, with D perhaps TRBD1 (6 bases). Germline V gives CDR1 SGHRS, CDR2 YFSETQ. The CDR3 consists of 15 residues. V was pared by 0 bases and J by 5 bases, with 14 bases between.

As DNA, the CDR3 is TGTGCCTGGAGTCCCGGAGGGGCCAACAATGAGCAGTTCTTC. Its protein product is CAWSPGGANNEQFF. The genes are TRBV30 and TRBJ2-1; weak D call: TRBD2 (6 bases). Germline V gene lookup returns CDR1 GTSNPN and CDR2 SVGIG (reference sequence). The CDR3 has 14 amino acids. Trimming took off 2 bases at V and 5 bases at J, with 13 bases between the two ends.

The rearrangement joins TRBV2 to TRBJ1-5; TRBD1 is a possible D gene (5 bases). The length of the CDR3 is 12 residues. Trimming took 9 bases from V and 2 from J, leaving 8 bases between them. The germline V gene encodes CDR1 SNHLY and CDR2 FYNNEI. The DNA for the CDR3 is TGTGCCAGAGGGACGGGCAATCAGCCCCAGCATTTT. It encodes CARGTGNQPQHF.

The rearrangement joins TRBV15 to TRBJ2-5; D might be TRBD1 (5 bases). This CDR3 comprises 14 residues. The germline V and J ends were trimmed by 3 bases and 4 bases, with 12 bases remaining between them. Germline CDR1 LNHNV, CDR2 YYDKDF (reference sequence). The CDR3 nucleotides read TGTGCCACCAGCAGTTGGGGCAGGCGAGAGACCCAGTACTTC. Translated, it gives CATSSWGRRETQYF.

The gene calls are TRBV2 and TRBJ1-3; no definite D call. CDR1 SNHLY and CDR2 FYNNEI come from the germline V gene. CDR3 length equals 14 residues. The V end lost 4 bases, the J end lost 2 bases, and 9 bases lay between the germline ends. The CDR3 protein is CASSVGLTGNTIYF. The CDR3, as DNA: TGTGCCAGCAGTGTCGGCCTCACTGGAAACACCATATATTTT.

This CDR3 reads CASSLGLGAGTGPQHF. CDR3 DNA: TGTGCCAGCAGCTTAGGTTTGGGGGCGGGTACGGGACCCCAGCATTTT. The V and J genes are TRBV7-2 and TRBJ1-5, with TRBD1 as a possible D gene (6 bases). V was shortened by 1 base and J by 10 bases, with 20 bases between the two germline ends. The V gene's germline CDR1 is SGHTA and CDR2 FQGNSA. This CDR3 has 16 residues.